This TCR beta chain was sequenced in a study of T cells in Graves' hyperthyroidism and ophthalmopathy. Study results and caveats: Most thyroid clonotypes expanded above 0.001 were also detected in blood. A model of 13 V-J features distinguished ophthalmopathy from stable hyperthyroidism.

The CDR3 has 16 residues. Trimming took off 2 bases at V and 9 bases at J, with 18 bases between the two ends. Germline CDR1 and CDR2: SGHRS and YFSETQ. There were TCR beta CDR3 regions amplified from RNA transcripts. First-round RT-PCR with HTBI primers amplified the TCR CDR3 region. Each CDR3 protein is one row after TCRdb ran MiXCR on the multiplex PCR reads. The table records about 400,000 distinct CDR3 sequences, around 13% of them present only once. This clonotype was counted only a few times. The antigen remains unidentified. J is TRBJ1-6 and V is TRBV5-1; perhaps TRBD1 as D (5 bases). The sample comprised blood. This TCR came from a woman between 18 and 29 years old with Graves' hyperthyroidism. The CDR3 sequence: CASSLFSETAPSPLHF. For the CDR3, the DNA is TGCGCCAGCAGCTTATTCTCAGAGACAGCGCCTTCACCCCTCCACTTT.